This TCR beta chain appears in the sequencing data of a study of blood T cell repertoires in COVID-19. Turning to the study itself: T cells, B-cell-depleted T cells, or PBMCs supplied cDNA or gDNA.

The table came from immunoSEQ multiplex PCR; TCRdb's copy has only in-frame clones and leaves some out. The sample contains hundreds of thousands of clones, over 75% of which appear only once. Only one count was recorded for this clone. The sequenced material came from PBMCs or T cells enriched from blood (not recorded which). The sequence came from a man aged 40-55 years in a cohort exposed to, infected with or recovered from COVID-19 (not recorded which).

CDR3 region: CAWTPIGLAGGYEQYF. DNA of the CDR3: TGTGCCTGGACCCCCATCGGGCTAGCGGGAGGGTACGAGCAGTACTTC. The chain has TRBV30 and TRBJ2-7; 12 bases are a match to TRBD2. CDR1 and CDR2 from the germline V gene are GTSNPN and SVGIG (reference sequence). The CDR3 totals 16 residues. V lost 4 bases to trimming and J lost 4 bases; unmatched junction nucleotides: 11.